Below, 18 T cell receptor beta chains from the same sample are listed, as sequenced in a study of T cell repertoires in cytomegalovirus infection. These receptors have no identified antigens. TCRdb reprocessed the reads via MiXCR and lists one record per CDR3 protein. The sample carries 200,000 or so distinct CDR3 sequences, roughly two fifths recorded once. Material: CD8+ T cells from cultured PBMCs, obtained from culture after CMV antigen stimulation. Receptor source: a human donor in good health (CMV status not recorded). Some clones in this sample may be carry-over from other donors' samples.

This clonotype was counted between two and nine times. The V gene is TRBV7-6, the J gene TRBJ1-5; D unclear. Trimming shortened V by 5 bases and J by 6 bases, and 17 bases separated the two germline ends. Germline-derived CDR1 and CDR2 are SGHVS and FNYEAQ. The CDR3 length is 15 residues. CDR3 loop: CASSLAIGPRQPQHF. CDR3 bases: TGTGCCAGCAGCCTCGCCATAGGCCCCCGTCAGCCCCAGCATTTT.

This CDR3 reads CASRSDDEGNTGELFF. CDR3 nucleotides: TGTGCCAGCAGAAGCGATGACGAGGGAAACACCGGGGAGCTGTTTTTT. The chain uses TRBV6-2 or TRBV6-3 and TRBJ2-2; a weak D match, TRBD2 (5 bases). CDR1 is MNHEY and CDR2 is SVGEGT in the germline V gene. The CDR3 is 16 residues long. The V end lost 6 bases, the J end lost 2 bases, and 16 bases lay between the germline ends.

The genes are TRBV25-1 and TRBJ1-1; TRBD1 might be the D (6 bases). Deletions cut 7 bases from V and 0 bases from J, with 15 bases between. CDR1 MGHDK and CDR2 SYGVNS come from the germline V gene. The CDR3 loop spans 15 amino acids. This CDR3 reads CASKEGGWMNTEAFF. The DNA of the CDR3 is TGTGCCAGCAAAGAGGGGGGATGGATGAACACTGAAGCTTTCTTT.

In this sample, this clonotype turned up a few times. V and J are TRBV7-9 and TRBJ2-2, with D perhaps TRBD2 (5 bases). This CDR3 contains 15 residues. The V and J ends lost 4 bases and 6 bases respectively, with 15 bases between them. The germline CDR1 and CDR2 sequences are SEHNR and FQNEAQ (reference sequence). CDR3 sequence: CASSSRTAGAGELFF. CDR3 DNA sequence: TGTGCCAGCAGCTCTCGGACTGCCGGCGCCGGGGAGCTGTTTTTT. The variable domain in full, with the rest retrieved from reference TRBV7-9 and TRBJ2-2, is DTGVSQNPRHKITKRGQNVTFRCDPISEHNRLYWYRQTLGQGPEFLTYFQNEAQLEKSRLLSDRFSAERPKGSFSTLEIQRTEQGDSAMYLCASSSRTAGAGELFFGEGSRLTVL.

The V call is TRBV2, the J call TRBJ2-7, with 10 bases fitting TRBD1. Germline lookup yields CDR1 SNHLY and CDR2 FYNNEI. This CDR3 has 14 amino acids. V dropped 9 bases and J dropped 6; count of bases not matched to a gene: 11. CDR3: CARSGTGARGEQYF. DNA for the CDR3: TGTGCCAGGAGCGGGACAGGGGCTCGGGGCGAGCAGTACTTC.

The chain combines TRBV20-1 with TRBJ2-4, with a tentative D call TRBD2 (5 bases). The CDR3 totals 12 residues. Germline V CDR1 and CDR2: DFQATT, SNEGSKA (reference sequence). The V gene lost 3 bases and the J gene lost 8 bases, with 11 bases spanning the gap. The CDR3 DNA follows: TGCAGTGCTAGTGTCGGGGTAGACATTCAGTACTTC. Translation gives CSASVGVDIQYF.

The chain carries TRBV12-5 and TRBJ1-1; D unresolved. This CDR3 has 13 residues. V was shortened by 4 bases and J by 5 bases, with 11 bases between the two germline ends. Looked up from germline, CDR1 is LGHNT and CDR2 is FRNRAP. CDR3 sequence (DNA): TGTGCTAGTGGTTCCGGAGTTAGGACTGAAGCTTTCTTT. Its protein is CASGSGVRTEAFF.

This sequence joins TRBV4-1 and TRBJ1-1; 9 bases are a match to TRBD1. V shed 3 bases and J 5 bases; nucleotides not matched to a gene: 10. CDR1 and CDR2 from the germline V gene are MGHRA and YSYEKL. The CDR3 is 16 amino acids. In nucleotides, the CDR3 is TGCGCCAGCAGCCAGAGGGTCGGACAGGGGAGGACTGAAGCTTTCTTT. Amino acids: CASSQRVGQGRTEAFF.

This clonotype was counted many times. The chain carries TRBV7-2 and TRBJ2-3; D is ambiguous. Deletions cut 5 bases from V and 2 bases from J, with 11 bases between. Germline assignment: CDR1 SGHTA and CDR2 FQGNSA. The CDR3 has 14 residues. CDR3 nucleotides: TGTGCCAGCAGCCCCGCCCCTTCCACAGATACGCAGTATTTT. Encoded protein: CASSPAPSTDTQYF.

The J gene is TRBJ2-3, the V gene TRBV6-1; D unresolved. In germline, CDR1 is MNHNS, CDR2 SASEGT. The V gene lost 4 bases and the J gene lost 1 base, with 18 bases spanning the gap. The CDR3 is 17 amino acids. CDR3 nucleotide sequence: TGTGCCAGCAGTGGGGAACCTCTGTCTTATGGCACAGATACGCAGTATTTT. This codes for CASSGEPLSYGTDTQYF.

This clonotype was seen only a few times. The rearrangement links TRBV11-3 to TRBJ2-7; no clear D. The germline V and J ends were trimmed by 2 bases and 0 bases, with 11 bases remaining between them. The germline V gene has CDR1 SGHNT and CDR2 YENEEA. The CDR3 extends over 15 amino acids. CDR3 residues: CASSLSADPSYEQYF. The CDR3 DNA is TGTGCCAGCAGCTTAAGTGCCGACCCCTCCTACGAGCAGTACTTC.

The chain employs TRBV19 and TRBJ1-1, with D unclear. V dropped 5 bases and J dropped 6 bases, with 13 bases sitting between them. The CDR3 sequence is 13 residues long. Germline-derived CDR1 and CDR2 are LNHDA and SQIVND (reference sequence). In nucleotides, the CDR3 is TGTGCCAGTAGTGGCCGTCTTGACCCTGAAGCTTTCTTT. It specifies CASSGRLDPEAFF. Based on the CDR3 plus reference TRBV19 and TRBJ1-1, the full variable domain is DGGITQSPKYLFRKEGQNVTLSCEQNLNHDAMYWYRQDPGQGLRLIYYSQIVNDFQKGDIAEGYSVSREKKESFPLTVTSAQKNPTAFYLCASSGRLDPEAFFGQGTRLTVV.

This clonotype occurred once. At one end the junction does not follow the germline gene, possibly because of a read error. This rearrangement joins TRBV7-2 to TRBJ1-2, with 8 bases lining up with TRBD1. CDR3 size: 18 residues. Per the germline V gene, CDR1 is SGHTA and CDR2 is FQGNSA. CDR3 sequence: CASSAYRGGLMANYGYNF. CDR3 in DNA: TGTGCCAGCAGCGCCTACAGGGGGGGGTTGATGGCTAACTATGGCTACAACTTC.

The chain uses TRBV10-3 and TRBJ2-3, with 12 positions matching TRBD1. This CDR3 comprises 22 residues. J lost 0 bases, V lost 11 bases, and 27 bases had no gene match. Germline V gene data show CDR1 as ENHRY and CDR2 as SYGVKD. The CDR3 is CAALRDRGRVAVITNSTDTQYF. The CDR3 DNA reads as TGTGCCGCCTTACGGGACAGGGGGCGCGTAGCGGTAATAACAAATAGCACAGATACGCAGTATTTT.

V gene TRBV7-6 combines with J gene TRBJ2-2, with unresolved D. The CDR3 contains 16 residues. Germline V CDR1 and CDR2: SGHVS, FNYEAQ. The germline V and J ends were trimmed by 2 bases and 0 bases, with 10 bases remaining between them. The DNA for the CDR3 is TGTGCCAGCAGCTTAAATGCTCGAACGAACACCGGGGAGCTGTTTTTT. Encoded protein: CASSLNARTNTGELFF.

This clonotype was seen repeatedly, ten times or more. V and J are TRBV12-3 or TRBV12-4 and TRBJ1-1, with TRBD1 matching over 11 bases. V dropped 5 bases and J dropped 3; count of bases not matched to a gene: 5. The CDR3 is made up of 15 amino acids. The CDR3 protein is CASSPGTGGYTEAFF. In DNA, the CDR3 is TGTGCCAGCAGTCCTGGGACAGGGGGTTACACTGAAGCTTTCTTT.

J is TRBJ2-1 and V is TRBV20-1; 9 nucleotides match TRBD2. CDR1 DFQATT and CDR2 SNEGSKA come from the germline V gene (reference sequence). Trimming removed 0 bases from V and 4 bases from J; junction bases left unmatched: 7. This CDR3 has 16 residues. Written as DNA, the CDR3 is TGCAGTGCTAGAGAGAGGGGCGGGAGGGATTACAATGAGCAGTTCTTC. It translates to CSARERGGRDYNEQFF.

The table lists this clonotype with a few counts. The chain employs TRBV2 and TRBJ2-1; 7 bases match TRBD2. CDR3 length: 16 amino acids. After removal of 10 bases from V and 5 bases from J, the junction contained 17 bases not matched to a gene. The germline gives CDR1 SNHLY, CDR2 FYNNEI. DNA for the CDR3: TGTGCCACCCATGTCCTGGGGGAGGGAACCCACAATGAGCAGTTCTTC. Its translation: CATHVLGEGTHNEQFF.